This passage covers 16 T cell receptor beta chains from one sample sequenced in a study of cytomegalovirus exposure and HLA in healthy donors. With 60 Vbeta and 13 Jbeta primers, the PCR was carried out. Profiling relied on immunoSEQ multiplex PCR, and the TCRdb table lists in-frame clones only, not all of them. The sample comprises 210,000 or so clones, just over 75% of which are singletons, and over 0.55% rests with the top ten. The sequencing input was PBMCs. The receptors stem from a man younger than 30 in good health and CMV-seronegative.

The V gene is TRBV2, the J gene TRBJ2-4; TRBD2 is a possible D gene (6 bases). V lost 6 bases to trimming and J lost 8 bases, with 14 bases between them. CDR3 length: 13 residues. Per germline, CDR1 SNHLY and CDR2 FYNNEI. CDR3 loop: CASRPWEEDIQYF. DNA for the CDR3: TGTGCCAGCAGGCCCTGGGAGGAGGACATTCAGTACTTC. The full variable domain, with the rest looked up from reference TRBV2 and TRBJ2-4, is EPEVTQTPSHQVTQMGQEVILRCVPISNHLYFYWYRQILGQKVEFLVSFYNNEISEKSEIFDDQFSVERPDGSNFTLKIRSTKLEDSAMYFCASRPWEEDIQYFGAGTRLSVL.

The rearrangement uses TRBV7-3 and TRBJ2-6, with D possibly matching TRBD2 (6 bases). V shed 1 base and J shed 4 bases, with 11 bases lying between them. The CDR3 extends over 16 amino acids. The V gene's germline CDR1 is SGHTA and CDR2 FQGTGA. The DNA of the CDR3 is TGTGCCAGCAGCTTAATGCGGGGAACCGGGGCCAACGTCCTGACTTTC. This translates into CASSLMRGTGANVLTF.

The chain recombines TRBV6-1 with TRBJ2-3, with D perhaps TRBD2 (6 bases). V lost 6 bases and J lost 5, with 18 bases in between. Per the germline V gene, CDR1 is MNHNS and CDR2 is SASEGT. The CDR3 is 15 residues long. The CDR3 DNA reads as TGTGCCAGCAGGAGATTAGTGGGAGGCAGAGATACGCAGTATTTT. Its translation is CASRRLVGGRDTQYF.

This chain connects TRBV5-4 to TRBJ1-1; D ambiguous. This CDR3 has 13 residues. V lost 2 bases, J lost 1 base, and 6 bases lay in between. Germline V CDR1 and CDR2: SGHNT, YYREEE (reference sequence). The CDR3 DNA reads TGTGCCAGCAGCTTCAAGCAGAACACTGAAGCTTTCTTT. Translation: CASSFKQNTEAFF.

This clone has a handful of counts. The gene calls are TRBV5-1 and TRBJ2-1; 9 bases match TRBD1. The V segment lost 1 base and the J segment 11 bases; nucleotides outside the gene matches: 13. CDR3 length equals 16 residues. Germline V gives CDR1 SGHRS, CDR2 YFSETQ. CDR3 in amino acids: CASSLYWGGQGRKQFF. CDR3 in DNA: TGCGCCAGCAGCTTGTATTGGGGGGGACAGGGTAGGAAGCAGTTCTTC.

The chain recombines TRBV4-1 with TRBJ1-5; 8 positions match TRBD1. CDR1 and CDR2 from the germline V gene are MGHRA and YSYEKL. This CDR3 spans 17 amino acids. Trimming at V came to 1 base and at J to 6 bases, leaving 11 bases not matched to a gene. The CDR3 DNA sequence: TGCGCCAGCAGCCAAGCTTTCGGGGACAGGTGGGTTCAGCCCCAGCATTTT. It is translated as CASSQAFGDRWVQPQHF.

The chain combines TRBV30 with TRBJ1-4; a weak D match, TRBD1 (5 bases). Germline CDR1 GTSNPN, CDR2 SVGIG (reference sequence). This CDR3 is built from 15 residues. Between the trimmed V and J ends, which lost 3 bases and 10 bases, there was a span of 21 bases. In nucleotides, the CDR3 is TGTGCCTGGAGAAAAACCTCGGGGGGTTGGGGAAAACTGTTTTTT. This sequence encodes CAWRKTSGGWGKLFF.

This clone occurred once. The V call is TRBV5-6, the J call TRBJ2-3; 9 nucleotides align to TRBD2. V shed 0 bases and J 3 bases; nucleotides not matched to a gene: 5. Germline V gene lookup returns CDR1 SGHDT and CDR2 YYEEEE. The CDR3 covers 16 residues. The CDR3 region has the DNA TGTGCCAGCAGCTTGGATGGACTAGCGCTGACAGATACGCAGTATTTT. Translating it yields CASSLDGLALTDTQYF.

Here the CDR3 reads CASSLRQALNTGELFF. CDR3 coding DNA: TGTGCCAGCAGCTTACGTCAAGCCTTGAACACCGGGGAGCTGTTTTTT. This chain links TRBV7-6 with TRBJ2-2; D is ambiguous. Germline V gene lookup returns CDR1 SGHVS and CDR2 FNYEAQ. This CDR3 is 16 amino acids long. The V and J ends lost 2 bases and 1 base respectively, with 11 bases between them.

V usage is TRBV5-1 and J usage is TRBJ1-2, with 9 bases matching TRBD1. This CDR3 comprises 14 residues. V lost 5 bases and J lost 8; bases outside the gene matches: 10. Germline V lookup: CDR1 SGHRS, CDR2 YFSETQ. Written as DNA, the CDR3 is TGCGCCAGCAGGCGAGCCGGGACAGGGAACGGCTACACCTTC. Protein sequence: CASRRAGTGNGYTF. Combining the CDR3 with reference TRBV5-1 and TRBJ1-2 gives the whole variable domain KAGVTQTPRYLIKTRGQQVTLSCSPISGHRSVSWYQQTPGQGLQFLFEYFSETQRNKGNFPGRFSGRQFSNSRSEMNVSTLELGDSALYLCASRRAGTGNGYTFGSGTRLTVV.

This clone was picked up one time. The rearrangement links TRBV5-6 to TRBJ1-5; no reliable D call. Germline lookup yields CDR1 SGHDT and CDR2 YYEEEE. The ends were cut back, 1 base at V and 5 bases at J, with 13 bases in the middle. The CDR3 runs to 15 residues. CDR3 nucleotides: TGTGCCAGCAGCTTGTGGTCGGTTGATTATCAGCCCCAGCATTTT. This codes for CASSLWSVDYQPQHF.

This chain uses TRBV13 with TRBJ1-2, with TRBD1 as a possible D gene (5 bases). The CDR3 totals 12 residues. Germline loops: CDR1 PRHDT, CDR2 FYEKMQ (reference sequence). The V and J ends lost 5 bases and 6 bases respectively, with 10 bases between them. The CDR3 loop is CASSPGQDGYTF. DNA for the CDR3: TGTGCCAGCAGCCCCGGACAAGATGGCTACACCTTC.

The chain couples TRBV6-5 to TRBJ1-1; TRBD1 matches 9 bases. CDR1 and CDR2 (germline): MNHEY, SVGAGI. The CDR3 has 13 amino acids. J gave up 7 bases and V 10 bases, and 10 bases lay outside the gene matches. DNA for the CDR3: TGTGCCATCAGCCGGGACAGGGAGTATGAAGCTTTCTTT. As protein: CAISRDREYEAFF.

This clone was detected only once. The chain carries TRBV5-4 and TRBJ2-1, with 8 bases lining up with TRBD2. The CDR3 totals 16 residues. Trimming at V came to 0 bases and at J to 5 bases, leaving 7 bases not matched to a gene. In germline, CDR1 is SGHNT, CDR2 YYREEE (reference sequence). Here the CDR3 DNA reads TGTGCCAGCAGCTTGGGGGCCGGGAGGGCCCACAATGAGCAGTTCTTC. The encoded protein is CASSLGAGRAHNEQFF.

This sequence joins TRBV5-1 and TRBJ2-3, with 7 bases matching TRBD2. This CDR3 comprises 14 residues. CDR1 is SGHRS, CDR2 YFSETQ, per germline. V was clipped by 5 bases and J by 5 bases; unmatched bases: 8. The chain's CDR3 is CASRGGPPLDTQYF. The CDR3, as DNA: TGCGCCAGCAGGGGAGGGCCCCCATTAGATACGCAGTATTTT.

CDR3 protein: CASRSQEGMNTEAFF. As DNA, the CDR3 is TGTGCCAGCAGGTCTCAGGAAGGTATGAACACTGAAGCTTTCTTT. The chain has TRBV5-6 and TRBJ1-1; D is undetermined. Trimming shortened V by 5 bases and J by 0 bases, and 14 bases separated the two germline ends. The CDR3 covers 15 residues. CDR1 is SGHDT and CDR2 is YYEEEE in the germline V gene.